This TCR beta chain is from a study of CD8 T cells in ankylosing spondylitis. TCRdb re-called the 5' RACE reads with MiXCR, one entry per CDR3 protein. The sample holds 700,000 to 1,000,000 distinct CDR3 sequences, about 10% seen once. Study outcomes and limitations: Disease-linked clones were found to be CD8+ and relatively rare in peripheral blood. What seemed typical of ankylosing spondylitis blood was a TCR beta motif built from several highly homologous variants. Reactive arthritis synovial fluid and blood previously showed some of these motif variants.

Only a few counts were recorded for this clonotype. Its antigen remains unknown. Sequencing was done on a sample of blood, either unsorted or a sorted T cell fraction (not recorded which). This TCR came from a male donor with ankylosing spondylitis.

CDR3 bases: TGTGCCAGCAGCTACCGGGACGGTTCTCGCGAGCAGTACTTC. Translation: CASSYRDGSREQYF. The chain couples TRBV21-1 to TRBJ2-7; TRBD1, the table's D call, was not compared with the DNA. TRBV21-1 is labeled a pseudogene. The CDR3 contains 14 residues.